A selection of T cell receptor beta chains follows, all from one sample in a study of PD-1 blockade in classical Hodgkin lymphoma. Some clones are missing from TCRdb's copy, which holds only in-frame ones; the method was immunoSEQ multiplex PCR. The data contain about 90,000 clones, about 88% of them singletons. Here the sequenced sample was peripheral blood mononuclear cells (PBMCs), taken before the second cycle of nivolumab. These receptors originate from a human donor with classical Hodgkin lymphoma. The CDR3 runs from the conserved cysteine through the conserved F or W. Each record gives: D gene, V gene, J gene, clone size, CDR3 protein, CDR3 DNA. A D gene is named only where the DNA matches it firmly. The size field is filled for only some rows; it gives once, few, many or a size class.

D gene: NA
V gene: TRBV27
J gene: TRBJ2-3
clone size: NA
CDR3 protein: CASSISGTIENTQYF
CDR3 DNA: TGTGCCAGCAGTATATCCGGGACCATAGAGAATACGCAGTATTTT

D gene: TRBD1
V gene: TRBV2
J gene: TRBJ1-4
clone size: NA
CDR3 protein: CASRGDSYEKLFF
CDR3 DNA: TGTGCCAGCAGGGGGGACAGTTATGAAAAACTGTTTTTT

D gene: NA
V gene: TRBV28
J gene: TRBJ1-5
clone size: few
CDR3 protein: CASSFIWPSNQPQHF
CDR3 DNA: TGTGCCAGCAGTTTCATATGGCCCAGCAATCAGCCCCAGCATTTT

D gene: NA
V gene: TRBV19
J gene: TRBJ2-5
clone size: NA
CDR3 protein: CASSTTTGQYQETQYF
CDR3 DNA: TGTGCCAGTAGTACCACTACAGGACAGTACCAAGAGACCCAGTACTTC

D gene: NA
V gene: TRBV2
J gene: TRBJ2-7
clone size: NA
CDR3 protein: CASSWSGEQYF
CDR3 DNA: TGTGCCAGCAGTTGGTCAGGGGAGCAGTACTTC

D gene: NA
V gene: TRBV12-2
J gene: TRBJ2-3
clone size: NA
CDR3 protein: CASRLAGGATDTQYF
CDR3 DNA: TGTGCAAGTCGCTTGGCCGGGGGGGCTACAGATACGCAGTATTTT

D gene: NA
V gene: TRBV2
J gene: TRBJ1-5
clone size: NA
CDR3 protein: CASSDWVSNQPQHF
CDR3 DNA: TGTGCCAGCAGTGACTGGGTTAGCAATCAGCCCCAGCATTTT

D gene: NA
V gene: TRBV28
J gene: TRBJ2-7
clone size: NA
CDR3 protein: CASSFGYREGQQYF
CDR3 DNA: TGTGCCAGCAGTTTCGGTTACAGGGAAGGACAGCAGTACTTC

D gene: NA
V gene: TRBV28
J gene: TRBJ2-1
clone size: NA
CDR3 protein: CASSFPGNEQFF
CDR3 DNA: TGTGCCAGCAGTTTCCCTGGGAATGAGCAGTTCTTC

D gene: NA
V gene: TRBV10-3
J gene: TRBJ2-5
clone size: NA
CDR3 protein: CAISGLTQETQYF
CDR3 DNA: TGTGCCATCAGCGGACTAACACAAGAGACCCAGTACTTC

D gene: NA
V gene: TRBV5-1
J gene: TRBJ2-1
clone size: NA
CDR3 protein: CASSLEGGNGNEQFF
CDR3 DNA: TGCGCCAGCAGCCTAGAAGGCGGTAATGGCAATGAGCAGTTCTTC

D gene: NA
V gene: TRBV6-4
J gene: TRBJ1-4
clone size: NA
CDR3 protein: CAARRGRTNEKLFF
CDR3 DNA: TGTGCCGCCCGGCGGGGTCGGACCAATGAAAAACTGTTTTTT

D gene: NA
V gene: TRBV7-9
J gene: TRBJ2-1
clone size: once
CDR3 protein: CASSYSGLAAYNEQFF
CDR3 DNA: TGTGCCAGCAGCTACTCGGGTCTAGCCGCCTACAATGAGCAGTTCTTC

D gene: TRBD1
V gene: TRBV19
J gene: TRBJ1-5
clone size: NA
CDR3 protein: CATSDRGLRSFYQPQHF
CDR3 DNA: TGTGCCACTTCGGACAGGGGGCTTCGGTCTTTCTATCAGCCCCAGCATTTT

D gene: NA
V gene: TRBV5-1
J gene: TRBJ2-1
clone size: once
CDR3 protein: CASSMYYEQFF
CDR3 DNA: TGCGCCAGCAGCATGTACTATGAGCAGTTCTTC

D gene: NA
V gene: TRBV27
J gene: TRBJ2-7
clone size: NA
CDR3 protein: CASGPGADYEQYF
CDR3 DNA: TGTGCCAGCGGCCCGGGGGCCGACTACGAGCAGTACTTC

D gene: NA
V gene: TRBV10-2
J gene: TRBJ2-7
clone size: NA
CDR3 protein: CASGYEQYF
CDR3 DNA: TGCGCCAGCGGCTACGAGCAGTACTTC

D gene: NA
V gene: TRBV7-8
J gene: TRBJ1-4
clone size: NA
CDR3 protein: CASSLSISASNEKLFF
CDR3 DNA: TGTGCCAGCAGCTTATCTATTAGCGCGTCAAATGAAAAACTGTTTTTT

D gene: NA
V gene: TRBV9
J gene: TRBJ1-1
clone size: once
CDR3 protein: CASSPRGEGTEAFF
CDR3 DNA: TGTGCCAGCAGCCCCCGGGGGGAAGGCACTGAAGCTTTCTTT

D gene: NA
V gene: TRBV6-1
J gene: TRBJ2-7
clone size: NA
CDR3 protein: CASKGNEQYF
CDR3 DNA: TGTGCCAGCAAAGGGAACGAGCAGTACTTC

D gene: NA
V gene: TRBV12-2
J gene: TRBJ2-2
clone size: NA
CDR3 protein: CATHNAGTSGRSITGELFF
CDR3 DNA: TGTGCAACTCACAACGCAGGGACTAGCGGGAGGTCGATCACCGGGGAGCTGTTTTTT

D gene: NA
V gene: TRBV6-5
J gene: TRBJ2-1
clone size: NA
CDR3 protein: CASSNRDRYNEQFF
CDR3 DNA: TGTGCCAGCAGTAACAGGGACCGCTACAATGAGCAGTTCTTC

D gene: NA
V gene: TRBV5-4
J gene: TRBJ2-7
clone size: NA
CDR3 protein: CASSSKTLEQYF
CDR3 DNA: TGTGCCAGCAGCTCAAAAACCCTCGAGCAGTACTTC

D gene: NA
V gene: TRBV19
J gene: TRBJ2-5
clone size: NA
CDR3 protein: CASSIDREQETQYF
CDR3 DNA: TGTGCCAGTAGTATCGATCGGGAGCAAGAGACCCAGTACTTC

D gene: NA
V gene: TRBV29-1
J gene: TRBJ1-5
clone size: NA
CDR3 protein: CSVLTAGNQPQHF
CDR3 DNA: TGCAGCGTTCTGACAGCAGGTAATCAGCCCCAGCATTTT

D gene: NA
V gene: TRBV7-2
J gene: TRBJ1-3
clone size: few
CDR3 protein: CASQNRDFSGNTIYF
CDR3 DNA: TGTGCCAGCCAAAACCGGGATTTCTCTGGAAACACCATATATTTT

D gene: TRBD2
V gene: TRBV19
J gene: TRBJ2-1
clone size: NA
CDR3 protein: CASSITRTSGRAFF
CDR3 DNA: TGTGCCAGTAGTATAACACGGACTAGCGGGAGGGCGTTCTTC

D gene: NA
V gene: TRBV7-2
J gene: TRBJ2-2
clone size: NA
CDR3 protein: CASSLAGYRTGELFF
CDR3 DNA: TGTGCCAGCAGCTTAGCGGGGTATCGCACCGGGGAGCTGTTTTTT